The 32 T cell receptor beta chains presented below share a single source sample, sequenced in a study of cytomegalovirus exposure and HLA in healthy donors. 60 Vbeta and 13 Jbeta primers were used in PCR. TCRdb keeps only in-frame clones here, not all; method: immunoSEQ multiplex PCR. The sample holds under 200,000 clones, around 77% seen once. The sample taken for sequencing was PBMCs. The receptors derive from a man aged 55-75 years in good health and CMV-seronegative.

The genes are TRBV30 and TRBJ2-1; 10 positions agree with TRBD2. CDR3 length equals 13 residues. V trimming: 8 bases; J trimming: 7 bases; junction bases outside the gene matches: 8. Germline V lookup: CDR1 GTSNPN, CDR2 SVGIG (reference sequence). The CDR3 coding sequence is TGTGCCCGGGAGCGGGAGGGGACAAATGAGCAGTTCTTC. Its translation: CAREREGTNEQFF. The full variable domain, rest sourced from reference TRBV30 and TRBJ2-1, is SQTIHQWPATLVQPVGSPLSLECTVEGTSNPNLYWYRQAAGRGLQLLFYSVGIGQISSEVPQNLSASRPQDRQFILSSKKLLLSDSGFYLCAREREGTNEQFFGPGTRLTVL.

This chain joins TRBV6-1 and TRBJ2-7; tentative D call: TRBD1 (7 bases). CDR1 is MNHNS, CDR2 SASEGT, per germline. With 2 bases removed from V and 2 bases from J, the gap between germline ends came to 28 bases. This CDR3 has 20 residues. CDR3 sequence reads: CASSETHEWGGQEETYEQYF. CDR3 sequence (DNA): TGTGCCAGCAGTGAAACTCACGAGTGGGGAGGACAGGAGGAAACCTACGAGCAGTACTTC.

The rearrangement joins TRBV4-2 to TRBJ2-7, with a weak D call TRBD2 (5 bases). CDR3 size: 14 residues. The V and J ends lost 1 base and 2 bases respectively, with 9 bases between them. Germline V gene lookup returns CDR1 LGHNA and CDR2 YNFKEQ. As DNA, the CDR3 is TGTGCCAGCAGCCAAGGGACTGGGACCTACGAGCAGTACTTC. It is translated as CASSQGTGTYEQYF.

In regard to this clone: Relative to the germline gene, one junction end is altered; a read error may explain this. The gene calls are TRBV5-1 and TRBJ1-2, with 10 positions matching TRBD1. Germline values: CDR1 SGHRS, CDR2 YFSETQ. The CDR3 extends over 17 amino acids. This chain's CDR3 is CASTRSTGGDSSYGYPF. CDR3 bases: TGCGCCAGCACCCGGTCGACAGGGGGCGATTCTAGCTATGGCTACCCCTTC.

V usage is TRBV5-1 and J usage is TRBJ2-1; TRBD2 aligns across 7 bases. The CDR3 length is 17 residues. J gave up 0 bases and V 4 bases, and 10 bases lay outside the gene matches. The germline V gene encodes CDR1 SGHRS and CDR2 YFSETQ. Here the CDR3 reads CASSRLTSAVSYNEQFF. For the CDR3, the DNA is TGCGCCAGCAGCCGCTTAACTAGCGCGGTCTCCTACAATGAGCAGTTCTTC.

The V and J genes are TRBV6-6 and TRBJ1-2; D is perhaps TRBD1 (5 bases). CDR3 length equals 13 residues. Germline-derived CDR1 and CDR2 are MNHNY and SVGAGI (reference sequence). Trimming stripped 5 bases from V and 2 bases from J, with 9 bases between. CDR3 sequence: CASSRQSNYGYTF. For the CDR3, the DNA is TGTGCCAGCAGTAGACAGAGCAACTATGGCTACACCTTC.

The chain links TRBV6-5 to TRBJ2-3; 7 bases agree with TRBD2. This CDR3 spans 16 amino acids. The V and J ends lost 2 bases and 6 bases, in that order; junction bases with no gene match: 11. CDR1 is MNHEY and CDR2 is SVGAGI in the germline V gene. CDR3 DNA: TGTGCCAGCAGTTACGGTCAGCGGGGCCCCTACGATACGCAGTATTTT. It encodes CASSYGQRGPYDTQYF.

V is TRBV10-3 and J is TRBJ1-3, with 7 bases matching TRBD1. CDR3 length: 16 amino acids. V was pared by 3 bases and J by 4 bases, with 9 bases of the junction left unmatched. The V gene's germline CDR1 is ENHRY and CDR2 SYGVKD. The CDR3 DNA is TGTGCCATCAGTGACCAAAGACAGGGACGAGGAAACACCATATATTTT. Its protein product is CAISDQRQGRGNTIYF.

The gene calls are TRBV18 and TRBJ2-3; 7 bases fit TRBD2. V trimming: 0 bases; J trimming: 5 bases; junction bases outside the gene matches: 8. Germline loops: CDR1 KGHSH, CDR2 LQKENI. The CDR3 contains 16 residues. CDR3 nucleotide sequence: TGTGCCAGCTCACCACCGGGGGGGTTAGCACAAGATACGCAGTATTTT. The encoded protein is CASSPPGGLAQDTQYF.

This clone appeared a single time. This chain connects TRBV2 to TRBJ1-1, with D perhaps matching TRBD1 (5 bases). The CDR3 covers 15 residues. V lost 6 bases, J lost 1 base, and 15 bases lay in between. CDR1 and CDR2 from the germline V gene are SNHLY and FYNNEI. The CDR3 sequence: CASRDDSAKNTEAFF. CDR3 coding DNA: TGTGCCAGCAGGGACGACAGCGCGAAGAACACTGAAGCTTTCTTT.

Here the CDR3 reads CASSVSGGYNEQFF. For the CDR3, the DNA is TGTGCCAGCAGTGTTAGCGGGGGGTATAATGAGCAGTTCTTC. J is TRBJ2-1 and V is TRBV6-1; 10 positions match TRBD2. Germline-derived CDR1 and CDR2 are MNHNS and SASEGT. Trimming cost V 4 bases and J 7 bases; bases outside gene matches: 4. The length of the CDR3 is 14 residues.

In its sample, this clone was seen once. The chain couples TRBV28 to TRBJ1-1; 8 bases fit TRBD1. The V segment lost 4 bases and the J segment 4 bases; nucleotides outside the gene matches: 5. Germline lookup yields CDR1 MDHEN and CDR2 SYDVKM. This CDR3 is built from 14 residues. In nucleotides, the CDR3 is TGTGCCAGCAGTTCCAGGGGGCGAATCACTGAAGCTTTCTTT. It is translated as CASSSRGRITEAFF.

This clone was counted a few times. The V gene is TRBV5-1, the J gene TRBJ2-5; a weak D match, TRBD1 (6 bases). Looked up from germline, CDR1 is SGHRS and CDR2 is YFSETQ. The CDR3 is 13 residues long. The V and J ends lost 7 bases and 6 bases respectively, with 16 bases between them. The CDR3 reads CASAGDTVKTQYF. In DNA form, the CDR3 reads TGCGCCAGCGCCGGGGACACAGTTAAGACCCAGTACTTC. Full variable domain (rest looked up from reference TRBV5-1 and TRBJ2-5): KAGVTQTPRYLIKTRGQQVTLSCSPISGHRSVSWYQQTPGQGLQFLFEYFSETQRNKGNFPGRFSGRQFSNSRSEMNVSTLELGDSALYLCASAGDTVKTQYFGPGTRLLVL.

The chain combines TRBV19 with TRBJ2-4; D possibly corresponds to TRBD1 (5 bases). CDR1 and CDR2 from the germline V gene are LNHDA and SQIVND (reference sequence). The length of the CDR3 is 15 residues. V was pared by 6 bases and J by 0 bases, with 12 bases between. The CDR3 DNA reads as TGTGCCAGTAGCAAAGGGGTGATAGCCAAAAACATTCAGTACTTC. Residues: CASSKGVIAKNIQYF.

The chain carries TRBV27 and TRBJ1-2, with 7 bases that match TRBD1. The length of the CDR3 is 13 residues. J was trimmed by 5 bases and V by 4 bases; bases with no gene match: 4. CDR1 and CDR2 from the germline V gene are MNHEY and SMNVEV (reference sequence). The chain's CDR3 is CASSSIQGYGYTF. In DNA, the CDR3 is TGTGCCAGCAGTTCGATACAGGGGTATGGCTACACCTTC.

This clone was counted only a few times. This chain uses TRBV7-9 with TRBJ1-2; D gene unclear. The CDR3 has 15 residues. The ends were cut back, 5 bases at V and 0 bases at J, with 13 bases in the middle. Germline CDR1 reads SEHNR; CDR2 reads FQNEAQ (reference sequence). The CDR3 protein is CASSPPGNTNYGYTF. The CDR3 coding sequence is TGTGCCAGCAGCCCCCCAGGAAACACTAACTATGGCTACACCTTC.

The J gene is TRBJ2-2, the V gene TRBV5-1; D might be TRBD2 (6 bases). Trimming shortened V by 1 base and J by 1 base, and 8 bases separated the two germline ends. The V gene's germline CDR1 is SGHRS and CDR2 YFSETQ. This CDR3 is built from 15 residues. CDR3 in DNA: TGCGCCAGCAGCTTGTTCGGGGGGAACACCGGGGAGCTGTTTTTT. Translated, it gives CASSLFGGNTGELFF.

The V gene is TRBV9, the J gene TRBJ2-2; a possible D gene is TRBD1 (5 bases). This CDR3 is 13 amino acids long. The germline V and J ends were trimmed by 0 bases and 6 bases, with 6 bases remaining between them. CDR1 SGDLS and CDR2 YYNGEE come from the germline V gene. CDR3 in amino acids: CASSVVTAGELFF. The DNA of the CDR3 is TGTGCCAGCAGCGTAGTGACAGCCGGGGAGCTGTTTTTT.

Note on this clone: The same CDR3 can be traced to other DNA sequences in this sample. J is TRBJ2-1 and V is TRBV5-4; 13 bases are a match to TRBD2. V dropped 2 bases and J dropped 10; count of bases not matched to a gene: 6. The CDR3 runs to 15 residues. The germline V gene encodes CDR1 SGHNT and CDR2 YYREEE (reference sequence). The CDR3: CASSLTSGRAGEQFF. In nucleotides, the CDR3 is TGTGCCAGCAGCTTAACTAGCGGGAGGGCTGGGGAGCAGTTCTTC.

The chain carries TRBV7-2 and TRBJ2-7; TRBD2 aligns across 10 bases. CDR3 length: 14 residues. Trimming at V came to 5 bases and at J to 1 base, leaving 2 bases not matched to a gene. Looked up from germline, CDR1 is SGHTA and CDR2 is FQGNSA. CDR3 region: CASSLSGRSYEQYF. CDR3 nucleotide sequence: TGTGCCAGCAGCCTTAGCGGGAGGTCCTACGAGCAGTACTTC.

The CDR3 protein is CASSSARASSTDTQYF. CDR3 nucleotide sequence: TGCGCCAGCAGCTCCGCCAGGGCTTCTAGCACAGATACGCAGTATTTT. The chain recombines TRBV5-1 with TRBJ2-3; weak D call: TRBD1 (5 bases). Germline V gives CDR1 SGHRS, CDR2 YFSETQ. CDR3 length: 16 residues. Trimming removed 3 bases at V and 0 bases at J, with 14 bases between.

J is TRBJ2-1 and V is TRBV6-6; 10 bases are a match to TRBD1. The ends lost 4 bases at V and 6 bases at J; junction bases unmatched: 9. The CDR3 contains 16 residues. CDR1 is MNHNY, CDR2 SVGAGI, per germline (reference sequence). This CDR3 reads CASSSITGTGVNEQFF. DNA for the CDR3: TGTGCCAGCAGTTCGATTACCGGGACAGGGGTCAATGAGCAGTTCTTC.

A few counts support this clone. The J gene is TRBJ2-1, the V gene TRBV10-3; 9 positions agree with TRBD1. V dropped 10 bases and J dropped 2; count of bases not matched to a gene: 6. Per germline, CDR1 ENHRY and CDR2 SYGVKD. This CDR3 spans 14 amino acids. CDR3 bases: TGTGCCAGCGGCGGGACAGGGCCCTACAATGAGCAGTTCTTC. Its protein product is CASGGTGPYNEQFF.

V gene TRBV9 combines with J gene TRBJ2-5, with TRBD2 matching 7 bases. The junction had 4 bases not matched to a gene; V was cut back by 0 bases and J by 5 bases. CDR1 is SGDLS, CDR2 YYNGEE, per germline. The CDR3 runs to 14 residues. CDR3 protein: CASSVGGGPETQYF. Here the CDR3 DNA reads TGTGCCAGCAGCGTAGGCGGGGGTCCGGAGACCCAGTACTTC.

Regarding this clone: An end of the junction differs from the germline gene, which may be a read error. The chain combines TRBV11-2 with TRBJ2-7, with 8 nucleotides matching TRBD2. The CDR3 has 14 residues. Germline CDR1 SGHAT, CDR2 FQNNGV. The DNA for the CDR3 is TGTGCGAGCAGCCTCGGGAGGGGGGCCTACGAGCAGTACTTC. Its translation is CASSLGRGAYEQYF.

CDR3 sequence reads: CASSLGGGSHNEQFF. The CDR3 DNA sequence: TGCGCCAGCAGCTTGGGCGGGGGTTCGCACAATGAGCAGTTCTTC. The V and J genes are TRBV5-1 and TRBJ2-1, with 7 bases aligning to TRBD2. Germline lookup yields CDR1 SGHRS and CDR2 YFSETQ. J gave up 5 bases and V 0 bases, and 5 bases lay outside the gene matches. The CDR3 loop spans 15 amino acids.

Here the CDR3 reads CASNRTGGAYEQYF. Written as DNA, the CDR3 is TGTGCCAGCAACCGGACAGGGGGCGCCTACGAGCAGTACTTC. This chain joins TRBV5-4 and TRBJ2-7; 11 bases line up with TRBD1. Unmatched junction bases numbered 4, after V lost 6 bases and J lost 2 bases. The CDR3 runs to 14 residues. Germline V gene data show CDR1 as SGHNT and CDR2 as YYREEE (reference sequence).

This clone was detected only a few times. The chain employs TRBV7-6 and TRBJ2-6, with TRBD1 matching 8 bases. The CDR3 sequence is 19 residues long. J gave up 3 bases and V 1 base, and 11 bases lay outside the gene matches. Germline CDR1 is SGHVS and CDR2 is FNYEAQ. The CDR3 region has the DNA TGTGCCAGCAGCTTAGACCCGCCGGACAGGGAAGGTGGGGCCAACGTCCTGACTTTC. It is translated as CASSLDPPDREGGANVLTF.

Points on this clone: An end of the junction differs from the germline gene, which may be a read error. The CDR3 DNA is TGTGCCAGCAGCTTAGCCGGGGGGCGCGGGTATGGCTACCCCTTC. It codes for CASSLAGGRGYGYPF. The chain recombines TRBV7-9 with TRBJ1-2; tentatively, D is TRBD1 (6 bases). The CDR3 is 15 residues long. The germline gives CDR1 SEHNR, CDR2 FQNEAQ (reference sequence).

This clone was detected once. The chain is built from TRBV28 and TRBJ1-1, with 7 bases aligning to TRBD1. J gave up 4 bases and V 5 bases, and 7 bases lay outside the gene matches. The V gene's germline CDR1 is MDHEN and CDR2 SYDVKM. The CDR3 totals 14 residues. The CDR3 DNA reads TGTGCCAGCAGTCCGACAGGGTTGAGCACTGAAGCTTTCTTT. Protein product: CASSPTGLSTEAFF.

This clone showed up just a few times. The V and J genes are TRBV7-9 and TRBJ1-4; D is ambiguous. The CDR3 length is 13 residues. Germline V gene data show CDR1 as SEHNR and CDR2 as FQNEAQ (reference sequence). The V and J ends lost 6 bases and 4 bases respectively, with 9 bases between them. Here the CDR3 DNA reads TGTGCCAGCAGACCAAGCGGTAATGAAAAACTGTTTTTT. The encoded protein is CASRPSGNEKLFF.

The rearrangement joins TRBV19 to TRBJ2-2, with a possible D match to TRBD2 (6 bases). This CDR3 spans 14 amino acids. CDR1 and CDR2 from the germline V gene are LNHDA and SQIVND (reference sequence). V was clipped by 3 bases and J by 2 bases, with 7 bases between them. CDR3 loop: CASSMRGNTGELFF. The DNA of the CDR3 is TGTGCCAGTAGTATGCGGGGAAACACCGGGGAGCTGTTTTTT. Based on the CDR3 plus reference TRBV19 and TRBJ2-2, the full variable domain is DGGITQSPKYLFRKEGQNVTLSCEQNLNHDAMYWYRQDPGQGLRLIYYSQIVNDFQKGDIAEGYSVSREKKESFPLTVTSAQKNPTAFYLCASSMRGNTGELFFGEGSRLTVL.